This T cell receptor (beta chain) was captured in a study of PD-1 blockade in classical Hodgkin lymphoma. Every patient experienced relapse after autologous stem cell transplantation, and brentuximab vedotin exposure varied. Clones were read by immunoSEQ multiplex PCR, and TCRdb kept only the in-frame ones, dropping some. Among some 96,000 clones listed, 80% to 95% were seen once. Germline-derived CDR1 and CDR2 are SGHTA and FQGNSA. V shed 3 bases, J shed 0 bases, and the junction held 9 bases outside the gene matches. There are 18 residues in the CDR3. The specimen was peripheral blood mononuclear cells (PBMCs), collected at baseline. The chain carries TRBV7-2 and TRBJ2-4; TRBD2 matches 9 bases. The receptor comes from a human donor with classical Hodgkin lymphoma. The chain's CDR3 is CASSFSSGIFGAKNIQYF. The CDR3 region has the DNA TGTGCCAGCAGCTTCTCTAGCGGGATATTCGGAGCCAAAAACATTCAGTACTTC.